The clone carrying this TCR beta chain turned up a few times. This sample was taken from a study of T cell repertoires in cytomegalovirus infection. The CDR3 contains 15 residues. Germline CDR1 is MDHEN and CDR2 is SYDVKM. V was trimmed by 5 bases and J by 5 bases, leaving 15 bases between them. In TCRdb, the reads were re-called with MiXCR into one record per CDR3 protein. This sample has roughly 600,000 distinct CDR3 sequences, with 24% found just once. V and J are TRBV28 and TRBJ2-2; D perhaps matches TRBD1 (6 bases). The sequenced material came from CD8+ T cells from PBMCs. The source is a human donor in good health (CMV status not recorded). Some clones in this sample may be carry-over from other donors' samples. CDR3 in amino acids: CASSPGTRRTGELFF. The CDR3 region has the DNA TGTGCCAGCAGTCCCGGGACAAGGAGGACCGGGGAGCTGTTTTTT.